A selection of T cell receptor beta chains follows, all from one sample in a study of CXCR3-negative and CXCR3-positive naive CD8 T cells. TCRdb reanalyzed the 5' RACE reads and collapses them to one entry per CDR3 protein, without DNA. The sample table includes 46,000 or so distinct CDR3 sequences. Input material: naive CXCR3- CD8+ T cells from blood. Receptors originate from a human donor in good health. Some clones in this sample may be carry-over from other donors' samples. The CDR3 runs from the conserved cysteine through the conserved F or W.

J	V	length	CDR3
TRBJ2-7	TRBV4-1	13	CASSEDFSYEQYF
TRBJ1-2	TRBV28	17	CASSSSRKGAFDYGYTF
TRBJ2-7	TRBV6-5	14	CASKPGQVLYEQYF
TRBJ1-2	TRBV29-1	16	CSVDGHNKNANYGYTF
TRBJ2-5	TRBV11-3	17	CASSSGRGGLDQETQYF
TRBJ2-1	TRBV11-2	15	CASSSPETGNNEQFF
TRBJ2-2	TRBV24-1	12	CATGVGTGELFF
TRBJ2-3	TRBV12-3/TRBV12-4	15	CASSLAGGNTDTQYF
TRBJ2-1	TRBV14	19	CASSQDLRNAGTVYNEQFF
TRBJ2-1	TRBV19	14	CAPPPTGLVNEQFF
TRBJ2-7	TRBV2	12	CASTTAAYEQYF
TRBJ2-1	TRBV24-1	13	CATSGTSYNEQFF
TRBJ2-1	TRBV18	15	CASSPGQGLYNEQFF
TRBJ2-7	TRBV28	15	CASSLYEDRGNEQYF
TRBJ2-7	TRBV4-1	13	CASSQVQGYEQYF
TRBJ2-3	TRBV6-4	15	CASSDSSGAADTQYF
TRBJ2-3	TRBV4-2	15	CASSPVLNPGDTQYF
TRBJ2-7	TRBV28	14	CASSSRTVYYEQYF
TRBJ2-5	TRBV28	11	CASSGQETQYF
TRBJ2-3	TRBV2	16	CASSAEQGTVTDTQYF
TRBJ1-5	TRBV28	14	CASSQWGGPQPQHF
TRBJ2-3	TRBV7-9	13	CASSSLSTDTQYF
TRBJ2-7	TRBV6-2/TRBV6-3	16	CASSYSRGASLLEQYF
TRBJ2-2	TRBV28	14	CASTPTSAAGELFF
TRBJ1-6	TRBV4-2	15	CASSQEAGTGFLLHF
TRBJ2-7	TRBV20-1	13	CSASDPGHYEQYF
TRBJ2-1	TRBV9	14	CASSARQGNVEQFF
TRBJ2-7	TRBV7-9	15	CASSLVLAAAYEQYF
TRBJ2-1	TRBV6-2/TRBV6-3	15	CASSYLAGGGNEQFF
TRBJ1-1	TRBV15	14	CATSSPRGVTEAFF
TRBJ2-7	TRBV21-1	16	CASSKGPGQGRYEQYF
TRBJ1-5	TRBV7-8	14	CASSLSNSNQPQHF
TRBJ2-1	TRBV29-1	14	CSVTGTGGENEQFF
TRBJ2-5	TRBV29-1	12	CSVGGNEETQYF
TRBJ2-6	TRBV12-3/TRBV12-4	15	CATLVKGTGANVLTF
TRBJ2-1	TRBV6-5	16	CASSVSGISTYNEQFF
TRBJ1-2	TRBV4-1	15	CASSQDYEGNYGYTF
TRBJ2-2	TRBV14	16	CASSQASTGYTGELFF
TRBJ2-3	TRBV6-5	15	CASRTGLGVVDTQYF
TRBJ2-7	TRBV7-9	16	CASSFFPSGGAGEQYF
TRBJ2-1	TRBV29-1	12	CSVAGGNDEQFF
TRBJ2-1	TRBV10-2	18	CASSDPGDPERSYNEQFF
TRBJ1-2	TRBV28	13	CASSSKPNYGYTF
TRBJ1-1	TRBV12-3/TRBV12-4	11	CASSPDIVAFF
TRBJ2-1	TRBV5-5	13	CASSLTYINEQFF
TRBJ2-3	TRBV2	12	CASSEVGATQYF
TRBJ2-7	TRBV20-1	13	CSARDQTTYEQYF
TRBJ2-7	TRBV6-2/TRBV6-3	16	CATHTLPGDSSYEQYF